These 17 T cell receptor beta chains were all obtained from the same sample, sequenced in a study of blood T cells in healthy people across ages. Through a sample-barcoded 5' primer and a J-beta primer mix, a second PCR was run for roughly 6 to 12 cycles. One entry per CDR3 protein, called by TCRdb with MiXCR from the 5' RACE reads. The sample yields 750,000 to 950,000 distinct CDR3 sequences, roughly 50% seen once. The sequencing sample was made of blood. The receptors shown here come from an elderly man in good health.

This clonotype was seen a few times. This sequence joins TRBV27 and TRBJ2-7, with D possibly being TRBD1 (6 bases). In germline, CDR1 is MNHEY, CDR2 SMNVEV (reference sequence). The CDR3 totals 15 residues. V was pared by 2 bases and J by 5 bases, with 16 bases between. The CDR3 sequence is CASSLVGTPDNEQYF. The DNA for the CDR3 is TGTGCCAGCAGTTTAGTCGGGACACCGGACAACGAGCAGTACTTC.

This clonotype was found many times. V and J are TRBV12-3 or TRBV12-4 and TRBJ2-5, with 7 nucleotides matching TRBD2. The CDR3 contains 16 residues. Trimming cost V 5 bases and J 3 bases; bases outside gene matches: 12. The CDR3 nucleotides are TGTGCCAGCAGTCCAGAGGGACTACTTTCTGAAGAGACCCAGTACTTC. Translated: CASSPEGLLSEETQYF.

This chain links TRBV12-3 or TRBV12-4 with TRBJ2-7; 8 bases map to TRBD1. This CDR3 has 15 residues. V lost 5 bases and J lost 5; bases outside the gene matches: 11. As DNA, the CDR3 is TGTGCCAGCAGTACGAACCGGGACAGGATTGACGAGCAGTACTTC. Amino acids: CASSTNRDRIDEQYF.

The rearrangement joins TRBV27 to TRBJ1-2; tentatively, D is TRBD1 (5 bases). The germline V and J ends were trimmed by 6 bases and 0 bases, with 14 bases remaining between them. This CDR3 comprises 15 residues. CDR1 and CDR2 from the germline V gene are MNHEY and SMNVEV (reference sequence). DNA of the CDR3: TGTGCCAGCAGCCGGGCGGGGCCTCCTAACTATGGCTACACCTTC. Translated: CASSRAGPPNYGYTF.

V and J are TRBV7-2 and TRBJ2-7, with TRBD2 matching over 7 bases. V lost 7 bases to trimming and J lost 6 bases; unmatched junction nucleotides: 12. From germline, CDR1 is SGHTA and CDR2 FQGNSA. The CDR3 spans 14 residues. CDR3 region: CASTRAGSGAEQYF. In DNA form, the CDR3 reads TGTGCCAGCACCCGAGCGGGATCTGGGGCCGAGCAGTACTTC.

V gene TRBV20-1 combines with J gene TRBJ2-1, with TRBD2 matching 11 bases. CDR1 and CDR2 (germline): DFQATT, SNEGSKA (reference sequence). The trim removed 7 bases at V and 5 bases at J, leaving 4 bases unmatched. The CDR3 extends over 13 amino acids. The CDR3 DNA is TGCAGTGGAGGGACTAGCGGCCACAATGAGCAGTTCTTC. It translates to CSGGTSGHNEQFF.

This clonotype came up once. The chain is built from TRBV2 and TRBJ2-7, with a possible D match to TRBD1 (6 bases). CDR3 length: 13 residues. Germline V gene lookup returns CDR1 SNHLY and CDR2 FYNNEI. Trimming left V 10 bases short and J 0 bases short, with 13 bases between. The CDR3 sequence is CATNRDTSYEQYF. The CDR3, as DNA: TGTGCCACCAACCGGGACACCTCCTACGAGCAGTACTTC.

The V call is TRBV7-2, the J call TRBJ2-5; 7 bases agree with TRBD2. After removal of 5 bases from V and 2 bases from J, the junction contained 11 bases not matched to a gene. The CDR3 totals 16 residues. Germline V gene sequence: CDR1 SGHTA, CDR2 FQGNSA. CDR3 loop: CASSPGPGGAQETQYF. The CDR3 DNA is TGTGCCAGCAGCCCCGGCCCGGGAGGAGCGCAAGAGACCCAGTACTTC.

V usage is TRBV29-1 and J usage is TRBJ2-7, with D possibly TRBD1 on 5 matching bases. V lost 1 base, J lost 0 bases, and 13 bases lay in between. There are 15 residues in the CDR3. Germline V CDR1 and CDR2: SQVTM, ANQGSEA. In nucleotides, the CDR3 is TGCAGCGTTGAAGGAACAGGTCAAAGCTCCTACGAGCAGTACTTC. Its translation is CSVEGTGQSSYEQYF.

The chain employs TRBV20-1 and TRBJ1-5; D ambiguous. The CDR3 is 14 residues long. Germline-derived CDR1 and CDR2 are DFQATT and SNEGSKA (reference sequence). V was shortened by 0 bases and J by 0 bases, with 6 bases between the two germline ends. The CDR3 nucleotides read TGCAGTGCTAGAGAAGTAGATAGCAATCAGCCCCAGCATTTT. Translated, it gives CSAREVDSNQPQHF.

The chain links TRBV12-3 or TRBV12-4 to TRBJ1-2, with D possibly being TRBD1 (6 bases). Trimming removed 3 bases from V and 4 bases from J, with 15 bases in between. This CDR3 region has 15 residues. The CDR3 sequence: CASSFNGGHAYGYTF. CDR3 in DNA: TGTGCCAGCAGTTTTAACGGGGGGCATGCCTATGGCTACACCTTC.

About this clonotype: The junction departs from germline at one end; a sequencing error may be responsible. This chain connects TRBV4-2 to TRBJ1-5, with unresolved D. Per germline, CDR1 LGHNA and CDR2 YNFKEQ. The CDR3 is 14 amino acids. In DNA form, the CDR3 reads TGTGCCAGCAGCCGGCCAGGCAGCAGTCAGCCCCAGCATTTT. Its protein product is CASSRPGSSQPQHF.

V gene TRBV29-1 combines with J gene TRBJ2-7, with D tentatively TRBD2 (7 bases). The CDR3 runs 18 residues. The V end was cut by 1 base, the J end by 3 bases, with 25 bases between. Germline lookup yields CDR1 SQVTM and CDR2 ANQGSEA. CDR3 protein: CSVEAPHRVGGSLYEQYF. The CDR3 DNA sequence: TGCAGCGTTGAAGCCCCCCACAGGGTCGGCGGGAGTCTCTACGAGCAGTACTTC.

This chain connects TRBV2 to TRBJ1-1, with D possibly TRBD1 on 6 matching bases. Germline CDR1 reads SNHLY; CDR2 reads FYNNEI. V was pared by 4 bases and J by 4 bases, with 13 bases between. The CDR3 consists of 14 residues. The CDR3 DNA reads TGTGCCAGCAGTGTGAGGGGGATGTCCACTGAAGCTTTCTTT. Amino acids: CASSVRGMSTEAFF.

The chain carries TRBV10-3 and TRBJ1-6, with a possible D match to TRBD1 (6 bases). The CDR3 is 14 residues long. Germline-derived CDR1 and CDR2 are ENHRY and SYGVKD. Trimming left V 10 bases short and J 6 bases short, with 16 bases between. For the CDR3, the DNA is TGTGCCACAGGGGCGGGACCGAGTAATTCACCCCTCCACTTT. It yields the protein CATGAGPSNSPLHF.

The V gene is TRBV2, the J gene TRBJ2-5; D could derive from TRBD1 or TRBD2 (7 bases each). The CDR3 length is 15 residues. Trimming left V 7 bases short and J 4 bases short, with 19 bases between. Germline CDR1 is SNHLY and CDR2 is FYNNEI. The CDR3 bases are TGTGCCAGCATGAGGGCAGGGGGGGCGTCAGAGACCCAGTACTTC. It is translated as CASMRAGGASETQYF. Based on the CDR3 plus reference TRBV2 and TRBJ2-5, the full variable domain is EPEVTQTPSHQVTQMGQEVILRCVPISNHLYFYWYRQILGQKVEFLVSFYNNEISEKSEIFDDQFSVERPDGSNFTLKIRSTKLEDSAMYFCASMRAGGASETQYFGPGTRLLVL.

The chain employs TRBV20-1 and TRBJ2-1; D remains ambiguous. Germline CDR1 is DFQATT and CDR2 is SNEGSKA (reference sequence). The CDR3 is 15 residues long. Deletions cut 3 bases from V and 6 bases from J, with 18 bases between. The CDR3 sequence: CSARESQASTNEQFF. The DNA for the CDR3 is TGCAGTGCTAGGGAAAGCCAAGCAAGCACCAATGAGCAGTTCTTC.